The 21 T cell receptor beta chains below were found in one sample sequenced in a study of response to subunit inactivated influenza vaccine. TCRdb fed the RT-PCR reads into MiXCR, producing one record per CDR3 protein. In the table there are around 600,000 distinct CDR3 sequences, approximately 11% of which are singletons. This sample was also put to use in a study of T cells expressing NK-cell markers. As that study records: TCR beta libraries carry UMIs added by 5'RACE template switching.

This specimen consisted of PBMCs from blood, obtained on the day of vaccination. The origin of the receptors is a man between 45 and 60 years old who received an inactivated influenza vaccine.

This clonotype was observed many times. The V gene is TRBV24-1, the J gene TRBJ2-1; no firm D call. The CDR3 loop spans 16 amino acids. The V and J ends lost 3 bases and 2 bases respectively, with 13 bases between them. CDR1 is KGHDR and CDR2 is SFDVKD in the germline V gene. In DNA form, the CDR3 reads TGTGCCACCAGTGATGCTTTGGTGTCAACCTACAATGAGCAGTTCTTC. The encoded protein is CATSDALVSTYNEQFF.

The V and J genes are TRBV20-1 and TRBJ2-3; no definite D call. The CDR3 runs to 14 residues. Germline assignment: CDR1 DFQATT and CDR2 SNEGSKA (reference sequence). V was cut by 0 bases and J by 4 bases, with 11 bases left in between. CDR3 DNA sequence: TGCAGTGCTAGAGATGTTGAACCCTCAGATACGCAGTATTTT. Its translation is CSARDVEPSDTQYF.

This clonotype was recorded a few times. The chain uses TRBV6-1 and TRBJ1-1, with a possible D match to TRBD1 (6 bases). V gave up 11 bases and J gave up 4 bases, with 17 bases separating them. The CDR3 totals 13 residues. Germline assignment: CDR1 MNHNS and CDR2 SASEGT. This chain's CDR3 is CAAARGGGTEAFF. Written as DNA, the CDR3 is TGTGCCGCGGCGCGGGGAGGGGGCACTGAAGCTTTCTTT.

This clonotype was counted a few times. This rearrangement joins TRBV6-1 to TRBJ1-5, with 10 bases lining up with TRBD1. The CDR3 runs to 15 residues. V was clipped by 1 base and J by 6 bases; unmatched bases: 3. The germline CDR1 and CDR2 sequences are MNHNS and SASEGT. CDR3 DNA sequence: TGTGCCAGCAGTGAAGTCGGGACAGGGGCTCAGCCCCAGCATTTT. Translating it yields CASSEVGTGAQPQHF.

This clonotype was seen repeatedly, ten times or more. The chain carries TRBV4-3 and TRBJ2-3; D may be TRBD1 (5 bases). The V gene lost 0 bases and the J gene lost 3 bases, with 10 bases spanning the gap. In germline, CDR1 is LGHNA, CDR2 YSLEER. This CDR3 comprises 15 residues. The CDR3 spells CASSQEAGWTDTQYF. The CDR3 DNA is TGCGCCAGCAGCCAAGAGGCAGGGTGGACAGATACGCAGTATTTT.

The chain uses TRBV20-1 and TRBJ1-1, with a tentative D call TRBD1 (5 bases). The CDR3 length is 12 residues. The germline V gene encodes CDR1 DFQATT and CDR2 SNEGSKA (reference sequence). Between the trimmed V and J ends, which lost 5 bases and 7 bases, there was a span of 14 bases. CDR3 residues: CSARSAGDEAFF. CDR3 bases: TGCAGTGCTCGGAGCGCGGGGGATGAAGCTTTCTTT.

This clonotype was seen a few times. The chain employs TRBV30 and TRBJ2-1; 14 bases are a match to TRBD2. Germline CDR1 is GTSNPN and CDR2 is SVGIG (reference sequence). J gave up 0 bases and V 2 bases, and 3 bases lay outside the gene matches. The CDR3 spans 17 residues. CDR3 sequence: CAWSRLAGGPSYNEQFF. CDR3 in DNA: TGTGCCTGGAGTCGACTAGCGGGAGGGCCCTCCTACAATGAGCAGTTCTTC.

This clonotype was observed at least ten times. This chain links TRBV12-3 or TRBV12-4 with TRBJ2-1, with D unclear. This CDR3 spans 14 amino acids. Trimming left V 3 bases short and J 0 bases short, with 6 bases between. The CDR3 nucleotides are TGTGCCAGCAGTTTTTCCCTCTCCTACAATGAGCAGTTCTTC. Translated, it gives CASSFSLSYNEQFF.

This clonotype occurred a few times. The V and J genes are TRBV28 and TRBJ1-1, with D perhaps TRBD1 (5 bases). CDR3 length equals 14 residues. Per the germline V gene, CDR1 is MDHEN and CDR2 is SYDVKM. V shed 2 bases and J shed 3 bases, with 10 bases lying between them. The CDR3 DNA reads as TGTGCCAGCAGTTTAGCCAGGGCGGACACTGAAGCTTTCTTT. This sequence encodes CASSLARADTEAFF.

This clonotype has a handful of counts. The rearrangement uses TRBV20-1 and TRBJ2-5; 8 nucleotides line up with TRBD2. This CDR3 comprises 13 residues. The trim removed 7 bases at V and 6 bases at J, leaving 10 bases unmatched. Germline V gene data show CDR1 as DFQATT and CDR2 as SNEGSKA (reference sequence). CDR3 coding DNA: TGCAGTGTTAGCGGGACCCAGTTAAAGACCCAGTACTTC. Residues: CSVSGTQLKTQYF.

V is TRBV4-1 and J is TRBJ2-5; TRBD1 aligns across 9 bases. CDR3 length: 16 amino acids. J was trimmed by 5 bases and V by 0 bases; bases with no gene match: 7. Germline V gene data show CDR1 as MGHRA and CDR2 as YSYEKL. The CDR3 reads CASSQDATGGWETQYF. The DNA of the CDR3 is TGCGCCAGCAGCCAAGATGCGACAGGGGGTTGGGAGACCCAGTACTTC.

The rearrangement links TRBV28 to TRBJ1-2; possibly TRBD1 for D (5 bases). This CDR3 spans 14 amino acids. Germline CDR1 is MDHEN and CDR2 is SYDVKM. With 7 bases removed from V and 4 bases from J, the gap between germline ends came to 16 bases. CDR3 nucleotide sequence: TGTGCCAGCACCTTATCCGGGACGTCCTATGGCTACACCTTC. Protein: CASTLSGTSYGYTF.

The chain uses TRBV20-1 and TRBJ2-7; D is unresolved. Germline assignment: CDR1 DFQATT and CDR2 SNEGSKA (reference sequence). This CDR3 is 13 amino acids long. V lost 7 bases and J 2 bases, leaving 15 bases between the germline ends. The DNA for the CDR3 is TGCAGTGTCCCCTTACAGTGGGCCTACGAGCAGTACTTC. Translated, it gives CSVPLQWAYEQYF.

This clonotype has only a few counts. The rearrangement joins TRBV12-3 or TRBV12-4 to TRBJ1-2; 12 bases map to TRBD1. This CDR3 region has 16 residues. J gave up 8 bases and V 5 bases, and 12 bases lay outside the gene matches. The CDR3 is CASSTPGTGGVSGYTF. The CDR3 DNA follows: TGTGCCAGCAGTACCCCCGGGACAGGGGGCGTTTCGGGCTACACCTTC.

The rearrangement links TRBV5-1 to TRBJ2-1; 7 bases line up with TRBD1. Germline V lookup: CDR1 SGHRS, CDR2 YFSETQ. The trim removed 0 bases at V and 8 bases at J, leaving 5 bases unmatched. The CDR3 has 14 amino acids. The CDR3: CASSLGQGWDEQFF. The CDR3 DNA sequence: TGCGCCAGCAGCTTGGGACAGGGATGGGATGAGCAGTTCTTC.

This clonotype was counted only a few times. The chain uses TRBV5-1 and TRBJ2-2, with 7 positions matching TRBD1. V shed 0 bases and J 1 base; nucleotides not matched to a gene: 3. The CDR3 has 16 amino acids. CDR1 SGHRS and CDR2 YFSETQ come from the germline V gene. CDR3 amino acids: CASSLVWTGNTGELFF. The CDR3 DNA reads as TGCGCCAGCAGCTTGGTTTGGACAGGGAACACCGGGGAGCTGTTTTTT. Full variable domain (remainder filled in from reference TRBV5-1 and TRBJ2-2): KAGVTQTPRYLIKTRGQQVTLSCSPISGHRSVSWYQQTPGQGLQFLFEYFSETQRNKGNFPGRFSGRQFSNSRSEMNVSTLELGDSALYLCASSLVWTGNTGELFFGEGSRLTVL.

In this sample, this clonotype turned up a few times. J is TRBJ2-1 and V is TRBV27, with 11 bases matching TRBD2. Germline CDR1 and CDR2: MNHEY and SMNVEV (reference sequence). The CDR3 runs 15 residues. Losses at the gene ends were 3 bases for V and 7 bases for J; bases not matched to a gene: 5. CDR3 in DNA: TGTGCCAGCAGTTTCGGTACTAGCGGGAGTAATGAGCAGTTCTTC. It yields the protein CASSFGTSGSNEQFF.

The V call is TRBV7-3, the J call TRBJ2-1; 8 nucleotides match TRBD2. The V gene's germline CDR1 is SGHTA and CDR2 FQGTGA. The CDR3 is made up of 14 amino acids. The V and J ends lost 10 bases and 6 bases, in that order; junction bases with no gene match: 11. CDR3 amino acids: CATKSGSGANEQFF. The CDR3 bases are TGTGCCACAAAAAGCGGGAGTGGGGCCAATGAGCAGTTCTTC. The full variable domain, rest sourced from reference TRBV7-3 and TRBJ2-1, is GAGVSQTPSNKVTEKGKYVELRCDPISGHTALYWYRQSLGQGPEFLIYFQGTGAADDSGLPNDRFFAVRPEGSVSTLKIQRTERGDSAVYLCATKSGSGANEQFFGPGTRLTVL.

J is TRBJ2-4 and V is TRBV27; no firm D call. This CDR3 comprises 18 residues. Germline CDR1 reads MNHEY; CDR2 reads SMNVEV (reference sequence). V was shortened by 8 bases and J by 0 bases, with 23 bases between the two germline ends. The CDR3 DNA follows: TGTGCCAGCCTCTGTACTCCCGAGGCCCGTCTAGCCAAAAACATTCAGTACTTC. Protein: CASLCTPEARLAKNIQYF.

The gene calls are TRBV5-1 and TRBJ2-7; D remains ambiguous. Trimming removed 7 bases from V and 0 bases from J, with 14 bases in between. The CDR3 length is 14 residues. The germline V gene has CDR1 SGHRS and CDR2 YFSETQ. DNA of the CDR3: TGCGCCAGCTACCTCGAGACGGGCTCCTACGAGCAGTACTTC. Translated, it gives CASYLETGSYEQYF.

This clonotype has a handful of counts. The rearrangement links TRBV5-1 to TRBJ2-7, with 7 bases that match TRBD1. Per the germline V gene, CDR1 is SGHRS and CDR2 is YFSETQ. V shed 0 bases and J 4 bases; nucleotides not matched to a gene: 7. This CDR3 comprises 15 residues. CDR3 in DNA: TGCGCCAGCAGCTTGGAGGCGACAGGGAATTACGAGCAGTACTTC. Amino acid sequence: CASSLEATGNYEQYF.